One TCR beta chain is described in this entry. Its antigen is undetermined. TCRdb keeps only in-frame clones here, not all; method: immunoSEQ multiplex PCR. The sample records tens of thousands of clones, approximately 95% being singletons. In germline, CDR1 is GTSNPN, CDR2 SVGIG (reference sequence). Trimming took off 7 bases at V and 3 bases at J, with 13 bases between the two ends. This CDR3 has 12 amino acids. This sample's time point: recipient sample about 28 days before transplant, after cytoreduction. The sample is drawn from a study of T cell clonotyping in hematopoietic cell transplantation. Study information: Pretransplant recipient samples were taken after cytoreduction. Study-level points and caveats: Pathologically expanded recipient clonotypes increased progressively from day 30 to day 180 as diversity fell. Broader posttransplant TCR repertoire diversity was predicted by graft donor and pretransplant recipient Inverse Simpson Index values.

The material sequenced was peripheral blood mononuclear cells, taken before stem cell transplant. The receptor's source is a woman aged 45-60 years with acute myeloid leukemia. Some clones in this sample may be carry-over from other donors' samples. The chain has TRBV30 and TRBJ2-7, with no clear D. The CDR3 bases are TGTGCCTATCAGACGGAATACTACGAGCAGTACTTC. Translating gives CAYQTEYYEQYF.